These T cell receptor beta chains were read from a single sample in a study of human T cells and chemical hapten exposure. In TCRdb, the RACE reads were re-called with MiXCR into one record per CDR3 protein. This table holds about 140,000 distinct CDR3 sequences, 10% to 15% found once. Sequencing used whole blood, obtained in connection with sensitization to the hapten diphenylcyclopropenone (DPC). The receptors come from a woman aged 45-59 years with alopecia areata. Some clones in this sample may be carry-over from other donors' samples. Both conserved end residues are part of each CDR3. Each record gives: clone size, D gene, V gene, J gene, CDR3 protein, CDR3 DNA. D genes are given only for firm matches. The size of a clone is reported for some rows only, either as once, few or many, or as a class for expanded clones.

clone_size: -; d_call: TRBD2; v_call: TRBV6-5; j_call: TRBJ2-7; cdr3_aa: CASSYSRTSGRGGAEQYF; cdr3_nt: TGTGCCAGCAGTTACTCCCGGACTAGCGGGAGAGGAGGGGCCGAGCAGTACTTC
clone_size: few; d_call: TRBD2; v_call: TRBV20-1; j_call: TRBJ2-7; cdr3_aa: CVSGRNRYEQYF; cdr3_nt: TGCGTAAGCGGGAGAAATAGGTACGAGCAGTACTTC
clone_size: -; d_call: -; v_call: TRBV6-5; j_call: TRBJ2-2; cdr3_aa: CASSYSLVVTGELFF; cdr3_nt: TGTGCCAGCAGTTACTCACTAGTAGTCACCGGGGAGCTGTTTTTT
clone_size: few; d_call: -; v_call: TRBV7-9; j_call: TRBJ1-1; cdr3_aa: CASSLGDGPAFF; cdr3_nt: TGTGCCAGCAGCTTAGGGGACGGCCCCGCTTTCTTT
clone_size: -; d_call: -; v_call: TRBV29-1; j_call: TRBJ2-2; cdr3_aa: CSVEGYNTGELFF; cdr3_nt: TGCAGCGTTGAAGGGTACAACACCGGGGAGCTGTTTTTT
clone_size: many; d_call: -; v_call: TRBV5-4; j_call: TRBJ2-1; cdr3_aa: CASSLGLGPPVGEQFF; cdr3_nt: TGTGCCAGCAGCTTGGGGCTAGGGCCCCCCGTCGGTGAGCAGTTCTTC
clone_size: -; d_call: -; v_call: TRBV3-1; j_call: TRBJ2-7; cdr3_aa: CASAGSYEQYF; cdr3_nt: TGTGCCAGCGCCGGGTCCTACGAGCAGTACTTC
clone_size: few; d_call: -; v_call: TRBV12-3/TRBV12-4; j_call: TRBJ2-1; cdr3_aa: CASSLGGIRSQFF; cdr3_nt: TGTGCCAGCAGTTTAGGAGGCATAAGGTCTCAGTTCTTC
clone_size: many; d_call: -; v_call: TRBV28; j_call: TRBJ2-2; cdr3_aa: CASSPRDLTTGELFF; cdr3_nt: TGTGCCAGCAGTCCCCGGGACCTGACCACCGGGGAGCTGTTTTTT
clone_size: few; d_call: -; v_call: TRBV7-9; j_call: TRBJ2-7; cdr3_aa: CASSLVRQDRQYF; cdr3_nt: TGTGCCAGCAGCTTAGTTCGACAGGACCGGCAGTACTTC
clone_size: few; d_call: -; v_call: TRBV2; j_call: TRBJ2-1; cdr3_aa: CASSGGSVLRGEQFF; cdr3_nt: TGTGCCAGCAGTGGGGGCTCAGTCTTGAGGGGTGAGCAGTTCTTC
clone_size: -; d_call: -; v_call: TRBV29-1; j_call: TRBJ1-2; cdr3_aa: CSAGGSGGYTF; cdr3_nt: TGCAGCGCTGGGGGATCGGGAGGCTACACCTTC